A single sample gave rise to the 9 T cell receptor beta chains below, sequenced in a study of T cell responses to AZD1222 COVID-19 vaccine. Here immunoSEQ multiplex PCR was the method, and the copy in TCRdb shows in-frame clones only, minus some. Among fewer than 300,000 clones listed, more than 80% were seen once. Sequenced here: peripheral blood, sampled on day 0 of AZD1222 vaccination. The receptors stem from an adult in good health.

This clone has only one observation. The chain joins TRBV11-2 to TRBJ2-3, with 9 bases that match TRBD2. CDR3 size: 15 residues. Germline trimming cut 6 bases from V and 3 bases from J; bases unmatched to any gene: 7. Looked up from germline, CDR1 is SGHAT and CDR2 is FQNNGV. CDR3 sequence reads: CASSYSGSGTDTQYF. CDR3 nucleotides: TGTGCCAGCAGTTATAGCGGGAGCGGTACAGATACGCAGTATTTT. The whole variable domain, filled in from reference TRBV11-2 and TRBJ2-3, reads EAGVAQSPRYKIIEKRQSVAFWCNPISGHATLYWYQQILGQGPKLLIQFQNNGVVDDSQLPKDRFSAERLKGVDSTLKIQPAKLEDSAVYLCASSYSGSGTDTQYFGPGTRLTVL.

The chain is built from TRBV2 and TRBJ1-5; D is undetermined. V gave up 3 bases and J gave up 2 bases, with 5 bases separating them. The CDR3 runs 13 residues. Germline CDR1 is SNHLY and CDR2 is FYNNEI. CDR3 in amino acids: CASSDVGNQPQHF. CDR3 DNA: TGTGCCAGCAGTGATGTGGGCAATCAGCCCCAGCATTTT. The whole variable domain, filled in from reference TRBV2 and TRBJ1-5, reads EPEVTQTPSHQVTQMGQEVILRCVPISNHLYFYWYRQILGQKVEFLVSFYNNEISEKSEIFDDQFSVERPDGSNFTLKIRSTKLEDSAMYFCASSDVGNQPQHFGDGTRLSIL.

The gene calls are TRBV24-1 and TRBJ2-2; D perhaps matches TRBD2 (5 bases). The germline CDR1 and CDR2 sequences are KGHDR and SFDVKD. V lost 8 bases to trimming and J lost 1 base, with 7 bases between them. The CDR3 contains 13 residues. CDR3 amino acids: CATTRGNTGELFF. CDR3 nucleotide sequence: TGTGCCACCACTCGGGGGAACACCGGGGAGCTGTTTTTT.

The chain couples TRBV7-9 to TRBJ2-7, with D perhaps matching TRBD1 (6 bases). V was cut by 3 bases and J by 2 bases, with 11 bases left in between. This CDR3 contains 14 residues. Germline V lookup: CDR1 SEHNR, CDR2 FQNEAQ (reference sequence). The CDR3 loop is CASSFETGPYEQYF. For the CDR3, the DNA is TGTGCCAGCAGCTTCGAGACAGGACCCTACGAGCAGTACTTC. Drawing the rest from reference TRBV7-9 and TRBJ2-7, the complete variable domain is DTGVSQNPRHKITKRGQNVTFRCDPISEHNRLYWYRQTLGQGPEFLTYFQNEAQLEKSRLLSDRFSAERPKGSFSTLEIQRTEQGDSAMYLCASSFETGPYEQYFGPGTRLTVT.

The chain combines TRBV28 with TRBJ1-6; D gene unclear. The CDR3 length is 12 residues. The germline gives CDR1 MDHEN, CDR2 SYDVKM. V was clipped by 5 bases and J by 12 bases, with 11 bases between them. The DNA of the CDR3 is TGTGCCAGCAGTCCCCTTCTTAGACCCCTCCACTTT. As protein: CASSPLLRPLHF.

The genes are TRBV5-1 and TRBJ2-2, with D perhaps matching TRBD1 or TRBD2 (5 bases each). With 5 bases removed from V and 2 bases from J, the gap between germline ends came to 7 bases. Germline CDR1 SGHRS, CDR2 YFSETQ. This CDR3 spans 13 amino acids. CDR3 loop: CASRGVNTGELFF. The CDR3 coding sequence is TGCGCCAGCAGGGGGGTTAACACCGGGGAGCTGTTTTTT.

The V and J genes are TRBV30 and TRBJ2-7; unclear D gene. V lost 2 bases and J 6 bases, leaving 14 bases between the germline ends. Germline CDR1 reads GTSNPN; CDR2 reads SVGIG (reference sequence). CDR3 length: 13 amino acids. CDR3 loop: CAWSKTIRVEQYF. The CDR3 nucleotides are TGTGCCTGGAGTAAAACAATTCGGGTCGAGCAGTACTTC.

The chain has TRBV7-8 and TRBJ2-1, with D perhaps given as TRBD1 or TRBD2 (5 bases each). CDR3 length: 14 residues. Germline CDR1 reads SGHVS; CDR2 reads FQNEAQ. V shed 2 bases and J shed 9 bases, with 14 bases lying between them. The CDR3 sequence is CASSLSRGRREQFF. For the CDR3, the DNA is TGTGCCAGCAGCTTATCGAGGGGAAGGCGTGAGCAGTTCTTC.

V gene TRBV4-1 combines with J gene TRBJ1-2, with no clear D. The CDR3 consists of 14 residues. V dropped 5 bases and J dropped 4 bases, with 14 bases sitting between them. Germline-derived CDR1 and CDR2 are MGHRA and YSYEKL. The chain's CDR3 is CASSALREGYGYTF. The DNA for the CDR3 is TGCGCCAGCAGCGCGCTCCGGGAGGGCTATGGCTACACCTTC.